Listed here are 22 T cell receptor beta chains from one sample, sequenced in a study of OX40 agonist ivuxolimab in advanced cancers. Generated by immunoSEQ multiplex PCR, the TCRdb table keeps only in-frame clones and is missing some. The sample contains around 53,000 clones, about 82% of which appear only once. Here the sequenced sample was CD4+ or CD8+ T cells sorted from blood, taken in a trial of the OX40 agonist ivuxolimab. All receptors derive from an adult with an advanced solid tumor such as melanoma, head and neck, liver or kidney cancer.

The genes are TRBV28 and TRBJ2-2; 15 bases are shared with TRBD2. The CDR3 covers 19 residues. V lost 4 bases, J lost 4 bases, and 10 bases stayed unmatched. The germline gives CDR1 MDHEN, CDR2 SYDVKM. The CDR3 sequence: CASSSPWTSGRAVTGELFF. In DNA form, the CDR3 reads TGTGCCAGCAGTTCCCCTTGGACTAGCGGGAGGGCCGTCACCGGGGAGCTGTTTTTT.

Details on this clone: An end of the junction differs from the germline gene, which may be a read error. The chain has TRBV6-5 and TRBJ1-5; no clear D. Germline V CDR1 and CDR2: MNHEY, SVGAGI. CDR3 size: 14 residues. The CDR3 sequence is CASTYRSINQPQHF. CDR3 in DNA: TGTGCCAGCACTTACCGGAGCATCAATCAGCCCCAGCATTTT.

As DNA, the CDR3 is TGTGCCAGCAGCGTAGGGAGAAACACTGAAGCTTTCTTT. It translates to CASSVGRNTEAFF. This chain uses TRBV7-9 with TRBJ1-1, with D uncertain. The length of the CDR3 is 13 residues. Trimming stripped 5 bases from V and 2 bases from J, with 9 bases between. Germline-derived CDR1 and CDR2 are SEHNR and FQNEAQ (reference sequence).

The chain links TRBV9 to TRBJ1-2, with D perhaps matching TRBD1 (6 bases). This CDR3 region has 13 residues. In germline, CDR1 is SGDLS, CDR2 YYNGEE. V lost 7 bases and J lost 6, with 16 bases in between. CDR3 sequence reads: CASGGGPWDGYTF. CDR3 DNA: TGTGCCAGCGGAGGGGGACCCTGGGATGGCTACACCTTC.

This rearrangement joins TRBV7-2 to TRBJ1-4, with 8 bases aligning to TRBD1. With V trimmed by 5 bases and J by 3 bases, 8 bases remained unmatched. The germline V gene encodes CDR1 SGHTA and CDR2 FQGNSA. CDR3 length: 16 residues. CDR3 nucleotide sequence: TGTGCCAGCAGCCCCGAACCGGGACAGGCTAATGAAAAACTGTTTTTT. It specifies CASSPEPGQANEKLFF. Supplemented by reference TRBV7-2 and TRBJ1-4, the full variable domain reads GAGVSQSPSNKVTEKGKDVELRCDPISGHTALYWYRQSLGQGLEFLIYFQGNSAPDKSGLPSDRFSAERTGGSVSTLTIQRTQQEDSAVYLCASSPEPGQANEKLFFGSGTQLSVL.

The CDR3 spells CASSEPRGARRAYEQYF. The CDR3 DNA reads as TGTGCCAGCAGTGAGCCAAGGGGGGCCCGGAGAGCCTACGAGCAGTACTTC. V is TRBV6-1 and J is TRBJ2-7; TRBD1 or TRBD2 may be the D gene (6 bases each). The CDR3 length is 17 residues. The V end lost 3 bases, the J end lost 2 bases, and 20 bases lay between the germline ends. Germline lookup yields CDR1 MNHNS and CDR2 SASEGT.

The rearrangement joins TRBV18 to TRBJ2-1, with 10 bases identical to TRBD2. CDR3 length: 19 amino acids. CDR1 and CDR2 from the germline V gene are KGHSH and LQKENI. J was trimmed by 4 bases and V by 4 bases; bases with no gene match: 16. The CDR3 here is CASSLRVSGGADYYNEQFF. The CDR3 DNA reads as TGTGCCAGCTCACTTCGGGTGAGCGGGGGGGCCGACTATTACAATGAGCAGTTCTTC.

The chain recombines TRBV6-6 with TRBJ2-7; D may correspond to TRBD1 or TRBD2 (5 bases each). V was clipped by 2 bases and J by 3 bases, with 11 bases between them. This CDR3 spans 14 amino acids. The V gene's germline CDR1 is MNHNY and CDR2 SVGAGI (reference sequence). The CDR3 loop reads CASSYEAGSYEQYF. Written as DNA, the CDR3 is TGTGCCAGCAGTTACGAGGCAGGGAGCTACGAGCAGTACTTC.

This chain uses TRBV5-1 with TRBJ2-1, with 8 bases identical to TRBD1. V was pared by 4 bases and J by 10 bases, with 13 bases of the junction left unmatched. Per germline, CDR1 SGHRS and CDR2 YFSETQ. The CDR3 extends over 15 amino acids. The chain's CDR3 is CASSTPGQVSMEQFF. DNA of the CDR3: TGCGCCAGCAGCACTCCGGGACAGGTGTCGATGGAGCAGTTCTTC.

V is TRBV6-5 and J is TRBJ1-6, with 7 bases identical to TRBD1. V shed 1 base and J 10 bases; nucleotides not matched to a gene: 10. The germline gives CDR1 MNHEY, CDR2 SVGAGI. The CDR3 runs to 16 residues. CDR3 bases: TGTGCCAGCAGTTACTTTCGGACAGGATCATGGTCACCCCTCCACTTT. It specifies CASSYFRTGSWSPLHF.

This chain joins TRBV7-9 and TRBJ2-7; D may be TRBD1 or TRBD2 (6 bases each). Germline CDR1 is SEHNR and CDR2 is FQNEAQ (reference sequence). The ends were cut back, 5 bases at V and 2 bases at J, with 16 bases in the middle. The CDR3 loop spans 15 amino acids. The CDR3, as DNA: TGTGCCAGCAGCCCCTGGGGGGCCAGGACCTACGAGCAGTACTTC. Translating gives CASSPWGARTYEQYF.

The J gene is TRBJ2-1, the V gene TRBV19; 11 nucleotides align to TRBD1. With 5 bases clipped from V and 6 bases from J, the junction kept 12 bases outside the gene matches. The CDR3 is 17 amino acids. Germline V lookup: CDR1 LNHDA, CDR2 SQIVND (reference sequence). The CDR3: CASSPTDRGRVGNEQFF. The CDR3 bases are TGTGCCAGTAGTCCGACGGACAGGGGGCGCGTAGGCAATGAGCAGTTCTTC.

The V call is TRBV7-2, the J call TRBJ2-7; perhaps TRBD1 as D (6 bases). Germline CDR1 and CDR2: SGHTA and FQGNSA. Trimming took 1 base from V and 6 from J, leaving 13 bases between them. The CDR3 sequence is 14 residues long. CDR3 amino acids: CASSLDRAQGEQYF. The CDR3 coding sequence is TGTGCCAGCAGCTTAGACAGGGCGCAGGGCGAGCAGTACTTC.

The chain has TRBV13 and TRBJ2-3; the D is unclear. CDR1 and CDR2 (germline): PRHDT, FYEKMQ (reference sequence). The length of the CDR3 is 13 residues. Trimming shortened V by 3 bases and J by 6 bases, and 10 bases separated the two germline ends. The CDR3 is CASSFRAPDTQYF. The CDR3, as DNA: TGTGCCAGCAGCTTTCGGGCCCCGGATACGCAGTATTTT.

This clone showed up just a few times. CDR3 in DNA: TGTGCCAGCTCTTCTGGCTACGAGCAGTACTTC. Protein: CASSSGYEQYF. The rearrangement links TRBV18 to TRBJ2-7, with D uncertain. CDR1 is KGHSH and CDR2 is LQKENI in the germline V gene. V lost 6 bases and J 3 bases, leaving 6 bases between the germline ends. This CDR3 spans 11 amino acids.

The V call is TRBV21-1, the J call TRBJ2-7. TRBV21-1 is termed a pseudogene. The CDR3 sequence is 14 residues long. The DNA for the CDR3 is TGTGCCAGCAGCAATCCCAGGGAGACCTACGAGCAGTACTTC. Translated, it gives CASSNPRETYEQYF.

The chain employs TRBV5-6 and TRBJ2-5, with D possibly being TRBD1 (6 bases). The CDR3 is 13 amino acids. V lost 6 bases and J lost 5, with 14 bases in between. Germline-derived CDR1 and CDR2 are SGHDT and YYEEEE. This chain's CDR3 is CASTQGRGETQYF. In nucleotides, the CDR3 is TGTGCCAGCACGCAGGGGCGCGGGGAGACCCAGTACTTC.

In this sample, this clone turned up a few times. The V gene is TRBV29-1, the J gene TRBJ1-2, with D maybe TRBD1 (5 bases). CDR3 length: 13 amino acids. Germline CDR1 SQVTM, CDR2 ANQGSEA. Trimming cost V 2 bases and J 4 bases, with 11 bases left between them. The chain's CDR3 is CSVELKGPYGYTF. The CDR3 bases are TGCAGCGTTGAATTGAAGGGACCCTATGGCTACACCTTC. Combining the CDR3 with reference TRBV29-1 and TRBJ1-2 gives the whole variable domain SAVISQKPSRDICQRGTSLTIQCQVDSQVTMMFWYRQQPGQSLTLIATANQGSEATYESGFVIDKFPISRPNLTFSTLTVSNMSPEDSSIYLCSVELKGPYGYTFGSGTRLTVV.

Only a few counts were recorded for this clone. The J gene is TRBJ2-7, the V gene TRBV7-9, with D perhaps TRBD2 (5 bases). This CDR3 is 14 amino acids long. Trimming shortened V by 2 bases and J by 3 bases, and 11 bases separated the two germline ends. Germline CDR1 reads SEHNR; CDR2 reads FQNEAQ (reference sequence). CDR3 residues: CASSLTQRYYEQYF. As DNA, the CDR3 is TGTGCCAGCAGCTTAACACAGCGGTACTACGAGCAGTACTTC. The full variable domain, in which reference TRBV7-9 and TRBJ2-7 provide the parts outside the CDR3, is DTGVSQNPRHKITKRGQNVTFRCDPISEHNRLYWYRQTLGQGPEFLTYFQNEAQLEKSRLLSDRFSAERPKGSFSTLEIQRTEQGDSAMYLCASSLTQRYYEQYFGPGTRLTVT.

The chain carries TRBV19 and TRBJ1-2; 9 nucleotides match TRBD1. Germline CDR1 is LNHDA and CDR2 is SQIVND (reference sequence). This CDR3 region has 12 residues. Trimming removed 4 bases from V and 10 bases from J; junction bases left unmatched: 4. The CDR3 reads CASSNRDRAYTF. As DNA, the CDR3 is TGTGCCAGTAGTAACCGGGACAGGGCCTACACCTTC.

The gene calls are TRBV2 and TRBJ1-2; D is possibly TRBD1 (6 bases). The germline V gene has CDR1 SNHLY and CDR2 FYNNEI. The V and J ends lost 2 bases and 4 bases respectively, with 17 bases between them. The CDR3 runs to 16 residues. The CDR3 loop is CASSESQGMISYGYTF. In DNA form, the CDR3 reads TGTGCCAGCAGTGAAAGTCAGGGGATGATTTCCTATGGCTACACCTTC.

V usage is TRBV6-6 and J usage is TRBJ2-1; D call uncertain. This CDR3 spans 11 amino acids. V was trimmed by 8 bases and J by 5 bases, leaving 7 bases between them. Per the germline V gene, CDR1 is MNHNY and CDR2 is SVGAGI (reference sequence). The CDR3 nucleotides are TGTGCCAGCGTTGGAAACAATGAGCAGTTCTTC. Translation: CASVGNNEQFF.